The sequence of this T cell receptor beta chain was determined in a study of long-term antiretroviral therapy in people with HIV. At the level of the study: It was about a decade before the 2015 immediate-ART recommendation that the earliest samples were taken.

The authors ran the immunoSEQ assay, v3.0, at survey level. Assay used: immunoSEQ multiplex PCR; TCRdb lists only in-frame clones, some missing. The sample has more than 15,000 clones; roughly 80% are singletons. V shed 4 bases, J shed 0 bases, and the junction held 10 bases outside the gene matches. The germline V gene has CDR1 SGHDT and CDR2 YYEEEE. This CDR3 is 18 amino acids long. This clonotype originated in a man between 25 and 39 years old with HIV. The chain uses TRBV5-6 and TRBJ2-3, with 11 bases fitting TRBD2. Material: unsorted PBMCs, obtained around 1.3 years before starting antiretroviral therapy. Written as DNA, the CDR3 is TGTGCCAGCAGCGCGGTAGCGGGGGGGCCTCCAAGCACAGATACGCAGTATTTT. Translating gives CASSAVAGGPPSTDTQYF.